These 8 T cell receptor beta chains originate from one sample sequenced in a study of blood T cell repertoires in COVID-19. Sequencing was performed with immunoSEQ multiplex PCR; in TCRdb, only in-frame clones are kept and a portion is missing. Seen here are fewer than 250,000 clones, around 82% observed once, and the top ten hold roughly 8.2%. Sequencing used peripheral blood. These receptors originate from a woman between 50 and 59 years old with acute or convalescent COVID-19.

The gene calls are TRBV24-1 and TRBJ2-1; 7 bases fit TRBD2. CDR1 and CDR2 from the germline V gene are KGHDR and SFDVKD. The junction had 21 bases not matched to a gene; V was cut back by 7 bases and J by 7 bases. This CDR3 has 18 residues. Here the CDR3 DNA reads TGTGCCACCAGCGCCCGGAAGTCACTAGCGACTTGGGAGAATGAGCAGTTCTTC. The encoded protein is CATSARKSLATWENEQFF.

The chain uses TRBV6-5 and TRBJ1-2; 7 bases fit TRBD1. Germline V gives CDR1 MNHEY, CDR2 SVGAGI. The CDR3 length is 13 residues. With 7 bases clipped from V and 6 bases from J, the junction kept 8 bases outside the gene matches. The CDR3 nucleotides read TGTGCCAGCACTAGACAGGGTGAGGATGGCTACACCTTC. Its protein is CASTRQGEDGYTF.

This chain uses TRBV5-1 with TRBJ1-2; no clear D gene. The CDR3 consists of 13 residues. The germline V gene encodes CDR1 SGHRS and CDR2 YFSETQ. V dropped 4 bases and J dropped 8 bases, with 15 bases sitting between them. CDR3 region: CASSPSGSMGYTF. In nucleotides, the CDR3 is TGCGCCAGCAGCCCCAGTGGGAGTATGGGCTACACCTTC.

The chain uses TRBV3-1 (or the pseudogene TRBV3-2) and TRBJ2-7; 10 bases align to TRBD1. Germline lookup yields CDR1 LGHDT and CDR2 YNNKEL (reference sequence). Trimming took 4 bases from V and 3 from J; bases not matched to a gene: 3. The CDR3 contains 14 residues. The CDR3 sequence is CASSPGTGDYEQYF. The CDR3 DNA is TGTGCCAGCAGCCCCGGGACAGGGGACTACGAGCAGTACTTC.

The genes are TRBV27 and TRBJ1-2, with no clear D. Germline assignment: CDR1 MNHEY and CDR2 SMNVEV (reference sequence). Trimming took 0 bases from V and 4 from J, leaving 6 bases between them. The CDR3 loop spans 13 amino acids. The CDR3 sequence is CASSLSGPYGYTF. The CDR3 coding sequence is TGTGCCAGCAGTTTATCTGGGCCCTATGGCTACACCTTC.

Here the CDR3 reads CASSGQDTGELFF. Written as DNA, the CDR3 is TGTGCCAGTAGTGGGCAGGACACCGGGGAGCTGTTTTTT. The chain employs TRBV19 and TRBJ2-2, with D uncertain. Germline-derived CDR1 and CDR2 are LNHDA and SQIVND (reference sequence). The CDR3 is made up of 13 amino acids. Trimming removed 5 bases from V and 3 bases from J, with 7 bases in between.

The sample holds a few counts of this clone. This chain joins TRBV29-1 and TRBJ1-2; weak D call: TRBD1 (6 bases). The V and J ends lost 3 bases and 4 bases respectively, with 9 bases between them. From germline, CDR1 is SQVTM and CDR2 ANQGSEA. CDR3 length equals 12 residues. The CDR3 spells CSVDPRGYGYTF. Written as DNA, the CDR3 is TGCAGCGTTGACCCCAGGGGCTATGGCTACACCTTC.

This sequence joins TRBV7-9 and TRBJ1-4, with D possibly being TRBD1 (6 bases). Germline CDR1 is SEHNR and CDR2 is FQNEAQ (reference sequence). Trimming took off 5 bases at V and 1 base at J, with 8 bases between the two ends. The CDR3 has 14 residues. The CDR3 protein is CASSPQGTNEKLFF. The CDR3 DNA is TGTGCCAGCAGCCCACAGGGAACTAATGAAAAACTGTTTTTT. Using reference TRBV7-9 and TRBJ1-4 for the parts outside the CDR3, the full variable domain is DTGVSQNPRHKITKRGQNVTFRCDPISEHNRLYWYRQTLGQGPEFLTYFQNEAQLEKSRLLSDRFSAERPKGSFSTLEIQRTEQGDSAMYLCASSPQGTNEKLFFGSGTQLSVL.